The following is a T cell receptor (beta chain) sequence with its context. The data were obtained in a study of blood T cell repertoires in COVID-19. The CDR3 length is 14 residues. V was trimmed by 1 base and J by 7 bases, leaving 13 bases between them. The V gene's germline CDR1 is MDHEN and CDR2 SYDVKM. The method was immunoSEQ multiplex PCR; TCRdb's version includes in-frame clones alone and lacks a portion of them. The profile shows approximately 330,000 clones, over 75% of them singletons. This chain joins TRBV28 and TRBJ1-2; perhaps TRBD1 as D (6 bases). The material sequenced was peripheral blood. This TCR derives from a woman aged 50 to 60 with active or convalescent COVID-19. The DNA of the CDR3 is TGTGCCAGCAGTTTATCTAGGGGGGGGGCTGGCTACACCTTC. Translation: CASSLSRGGAGYTF.